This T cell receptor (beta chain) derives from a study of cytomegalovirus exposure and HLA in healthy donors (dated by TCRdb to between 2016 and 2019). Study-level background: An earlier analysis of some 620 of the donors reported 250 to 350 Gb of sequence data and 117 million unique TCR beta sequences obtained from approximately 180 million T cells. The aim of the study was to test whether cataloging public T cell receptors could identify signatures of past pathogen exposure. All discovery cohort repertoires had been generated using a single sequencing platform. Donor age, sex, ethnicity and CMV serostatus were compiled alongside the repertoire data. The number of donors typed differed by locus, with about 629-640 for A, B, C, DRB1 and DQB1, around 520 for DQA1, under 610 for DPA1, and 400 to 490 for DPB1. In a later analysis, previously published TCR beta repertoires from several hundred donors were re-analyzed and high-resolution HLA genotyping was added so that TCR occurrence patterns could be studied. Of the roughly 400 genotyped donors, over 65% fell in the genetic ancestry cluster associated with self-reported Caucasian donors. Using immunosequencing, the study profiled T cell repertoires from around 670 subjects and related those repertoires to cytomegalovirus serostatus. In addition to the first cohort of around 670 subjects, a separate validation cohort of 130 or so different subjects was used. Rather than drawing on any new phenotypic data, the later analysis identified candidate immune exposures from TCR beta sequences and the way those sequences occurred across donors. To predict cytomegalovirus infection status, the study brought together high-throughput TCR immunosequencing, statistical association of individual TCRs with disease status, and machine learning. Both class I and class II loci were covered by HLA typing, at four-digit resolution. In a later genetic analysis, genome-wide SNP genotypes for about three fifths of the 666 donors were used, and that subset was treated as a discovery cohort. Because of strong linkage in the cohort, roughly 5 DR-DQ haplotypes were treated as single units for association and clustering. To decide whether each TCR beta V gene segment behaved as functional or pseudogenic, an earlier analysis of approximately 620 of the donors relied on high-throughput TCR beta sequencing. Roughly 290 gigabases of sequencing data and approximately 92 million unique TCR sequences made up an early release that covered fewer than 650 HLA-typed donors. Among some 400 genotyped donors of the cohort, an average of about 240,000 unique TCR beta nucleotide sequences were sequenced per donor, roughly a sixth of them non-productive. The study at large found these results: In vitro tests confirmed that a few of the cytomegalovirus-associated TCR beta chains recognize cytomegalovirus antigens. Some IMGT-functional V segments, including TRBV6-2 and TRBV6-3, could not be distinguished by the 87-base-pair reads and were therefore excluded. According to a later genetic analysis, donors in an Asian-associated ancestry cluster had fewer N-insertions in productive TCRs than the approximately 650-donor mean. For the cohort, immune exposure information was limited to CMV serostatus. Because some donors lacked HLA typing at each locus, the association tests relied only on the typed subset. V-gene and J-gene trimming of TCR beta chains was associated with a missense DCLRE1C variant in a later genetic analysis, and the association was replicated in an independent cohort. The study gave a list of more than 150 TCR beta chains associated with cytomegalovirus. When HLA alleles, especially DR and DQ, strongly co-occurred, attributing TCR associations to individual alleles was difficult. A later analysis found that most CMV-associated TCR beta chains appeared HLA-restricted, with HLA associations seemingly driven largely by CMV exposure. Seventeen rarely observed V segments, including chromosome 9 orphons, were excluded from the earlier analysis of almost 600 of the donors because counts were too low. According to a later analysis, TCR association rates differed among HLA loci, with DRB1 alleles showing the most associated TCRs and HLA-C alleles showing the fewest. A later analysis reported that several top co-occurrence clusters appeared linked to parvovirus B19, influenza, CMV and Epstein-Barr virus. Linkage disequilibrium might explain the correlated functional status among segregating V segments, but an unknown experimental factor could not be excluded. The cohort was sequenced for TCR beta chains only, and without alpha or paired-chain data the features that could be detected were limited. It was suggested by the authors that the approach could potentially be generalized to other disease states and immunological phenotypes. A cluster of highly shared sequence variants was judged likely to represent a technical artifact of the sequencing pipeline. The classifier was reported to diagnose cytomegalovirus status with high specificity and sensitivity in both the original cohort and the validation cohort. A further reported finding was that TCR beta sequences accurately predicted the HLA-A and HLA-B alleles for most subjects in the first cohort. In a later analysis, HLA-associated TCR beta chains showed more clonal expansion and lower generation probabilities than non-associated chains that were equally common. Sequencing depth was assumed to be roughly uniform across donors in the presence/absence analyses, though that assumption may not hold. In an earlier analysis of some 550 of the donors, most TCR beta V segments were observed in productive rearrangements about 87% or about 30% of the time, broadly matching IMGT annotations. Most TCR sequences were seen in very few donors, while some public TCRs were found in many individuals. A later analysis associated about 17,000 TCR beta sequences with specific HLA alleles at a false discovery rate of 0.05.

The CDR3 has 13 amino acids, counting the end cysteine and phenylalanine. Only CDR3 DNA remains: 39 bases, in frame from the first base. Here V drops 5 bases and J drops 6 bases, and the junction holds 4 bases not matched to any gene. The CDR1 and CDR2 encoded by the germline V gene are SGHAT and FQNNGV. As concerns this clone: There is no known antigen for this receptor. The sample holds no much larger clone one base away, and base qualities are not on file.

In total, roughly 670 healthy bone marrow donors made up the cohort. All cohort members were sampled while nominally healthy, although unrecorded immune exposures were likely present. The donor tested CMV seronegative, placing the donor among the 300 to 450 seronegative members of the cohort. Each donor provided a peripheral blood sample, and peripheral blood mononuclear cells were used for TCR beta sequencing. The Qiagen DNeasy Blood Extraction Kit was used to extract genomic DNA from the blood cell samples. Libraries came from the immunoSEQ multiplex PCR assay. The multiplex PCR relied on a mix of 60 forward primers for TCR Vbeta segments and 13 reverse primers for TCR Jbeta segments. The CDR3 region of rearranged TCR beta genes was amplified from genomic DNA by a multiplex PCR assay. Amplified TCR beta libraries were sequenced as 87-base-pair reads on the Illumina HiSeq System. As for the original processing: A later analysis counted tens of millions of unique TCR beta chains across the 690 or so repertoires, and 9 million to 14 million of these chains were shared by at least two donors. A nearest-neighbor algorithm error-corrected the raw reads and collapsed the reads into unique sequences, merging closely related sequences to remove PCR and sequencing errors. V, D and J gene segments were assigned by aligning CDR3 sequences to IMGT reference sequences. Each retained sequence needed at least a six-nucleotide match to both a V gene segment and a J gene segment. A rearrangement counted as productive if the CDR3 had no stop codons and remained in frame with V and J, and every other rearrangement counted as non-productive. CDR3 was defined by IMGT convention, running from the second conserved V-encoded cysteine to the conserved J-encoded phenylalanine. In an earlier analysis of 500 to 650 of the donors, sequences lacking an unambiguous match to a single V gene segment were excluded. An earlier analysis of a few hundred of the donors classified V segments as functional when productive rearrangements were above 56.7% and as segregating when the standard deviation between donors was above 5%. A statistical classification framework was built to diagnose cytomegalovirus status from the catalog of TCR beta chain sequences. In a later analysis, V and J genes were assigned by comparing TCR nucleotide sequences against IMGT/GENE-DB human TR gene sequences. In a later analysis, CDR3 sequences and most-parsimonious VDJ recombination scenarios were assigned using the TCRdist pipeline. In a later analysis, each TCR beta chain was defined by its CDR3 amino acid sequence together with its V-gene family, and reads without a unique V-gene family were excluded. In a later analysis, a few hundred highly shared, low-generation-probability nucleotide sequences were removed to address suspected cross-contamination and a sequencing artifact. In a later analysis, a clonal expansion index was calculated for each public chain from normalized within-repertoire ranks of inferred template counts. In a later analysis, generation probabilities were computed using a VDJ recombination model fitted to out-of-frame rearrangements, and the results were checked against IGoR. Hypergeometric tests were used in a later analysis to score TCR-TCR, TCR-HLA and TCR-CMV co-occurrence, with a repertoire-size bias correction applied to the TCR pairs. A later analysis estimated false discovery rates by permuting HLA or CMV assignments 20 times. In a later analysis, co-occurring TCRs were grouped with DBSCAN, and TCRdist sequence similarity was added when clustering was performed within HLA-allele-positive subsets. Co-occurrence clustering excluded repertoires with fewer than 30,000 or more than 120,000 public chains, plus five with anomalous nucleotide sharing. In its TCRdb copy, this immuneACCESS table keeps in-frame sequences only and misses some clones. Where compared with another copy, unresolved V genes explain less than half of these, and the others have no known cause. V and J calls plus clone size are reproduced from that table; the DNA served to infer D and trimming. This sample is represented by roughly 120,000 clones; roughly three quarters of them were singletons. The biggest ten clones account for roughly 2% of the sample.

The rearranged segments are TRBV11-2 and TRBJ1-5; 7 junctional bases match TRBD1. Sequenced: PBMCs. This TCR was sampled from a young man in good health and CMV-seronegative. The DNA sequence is TGTGCCAGCAGCCCCGACAGGGCTCAGCCCCAGCATTTT. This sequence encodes CASSPDRAQPQHF. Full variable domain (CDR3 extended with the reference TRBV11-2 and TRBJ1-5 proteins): EAGVAQSPRYKIIEKRQSVAFWCNPISGHATLYWYQQILGQGPKLLIQFQNNGVVDDSQLPKDRFSAERLKGVDSTLKIQPAKLEDSAVYLCASSPDRAQPQHFGDGTRLSIL.